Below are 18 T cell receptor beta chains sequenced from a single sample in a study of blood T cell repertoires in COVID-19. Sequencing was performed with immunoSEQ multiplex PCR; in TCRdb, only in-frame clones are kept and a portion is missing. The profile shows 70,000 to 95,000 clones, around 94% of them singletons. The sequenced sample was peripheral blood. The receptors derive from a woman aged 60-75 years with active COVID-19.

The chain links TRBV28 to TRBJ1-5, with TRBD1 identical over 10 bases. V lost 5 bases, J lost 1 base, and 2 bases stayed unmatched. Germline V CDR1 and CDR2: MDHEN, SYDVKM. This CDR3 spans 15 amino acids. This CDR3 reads CASSLGQGSNQPQHF. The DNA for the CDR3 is TGTGCCAGCAGTCTGGGACAGGGGAGCAATCAGCCCCAGCATTTT.

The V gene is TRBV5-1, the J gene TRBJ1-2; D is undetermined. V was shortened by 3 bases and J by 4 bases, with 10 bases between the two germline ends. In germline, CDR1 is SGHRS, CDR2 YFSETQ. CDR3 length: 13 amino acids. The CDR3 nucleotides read TGCGCCAGCAGCTCACAGACGACCTATGGCTACACCTTC. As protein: CASSSQTTYGYTF.

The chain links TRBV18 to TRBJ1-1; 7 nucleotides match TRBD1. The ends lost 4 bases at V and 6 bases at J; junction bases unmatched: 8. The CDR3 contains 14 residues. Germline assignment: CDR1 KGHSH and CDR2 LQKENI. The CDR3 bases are TGTGCCAGCTCACAGGGGGCTCAGTTCGCTGAAGCTTTCTTT. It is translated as CASSQGAQFAEAFF.

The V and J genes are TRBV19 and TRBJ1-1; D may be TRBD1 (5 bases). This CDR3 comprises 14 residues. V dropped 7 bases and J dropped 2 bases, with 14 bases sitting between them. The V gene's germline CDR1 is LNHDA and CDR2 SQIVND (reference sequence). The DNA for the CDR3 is TGTGCCAGTACCCCCCAAGACAGTAACACTGAAGCTTTCTTT. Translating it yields CASTPQDSNTEAFF.

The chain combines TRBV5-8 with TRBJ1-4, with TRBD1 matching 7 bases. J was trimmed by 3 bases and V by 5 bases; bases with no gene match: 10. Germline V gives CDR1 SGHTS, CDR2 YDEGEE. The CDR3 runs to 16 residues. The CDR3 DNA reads TGTGCCAGCAGTCCGAACAGGGGAGGATCTAATGAAAAACTGTTTTTT. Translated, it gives CASSPNRGGSNEKLFF.

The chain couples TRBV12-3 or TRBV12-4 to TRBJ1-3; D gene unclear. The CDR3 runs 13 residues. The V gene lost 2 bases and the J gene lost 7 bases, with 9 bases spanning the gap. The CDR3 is CASSLLGENTIYF. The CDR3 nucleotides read TGTGCCAGCAGTTTATTGGGCGAGAACACCATATATTTT.

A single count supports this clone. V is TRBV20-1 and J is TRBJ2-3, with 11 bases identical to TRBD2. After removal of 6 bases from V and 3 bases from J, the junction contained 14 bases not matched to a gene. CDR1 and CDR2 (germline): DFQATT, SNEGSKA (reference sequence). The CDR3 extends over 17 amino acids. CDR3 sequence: CSASWASGGMSTDTQYF. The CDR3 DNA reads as TGCAGTGCAAGTTGGGCTAGCGGGGGGATGAGTACAGATACGCAGTATTTT.

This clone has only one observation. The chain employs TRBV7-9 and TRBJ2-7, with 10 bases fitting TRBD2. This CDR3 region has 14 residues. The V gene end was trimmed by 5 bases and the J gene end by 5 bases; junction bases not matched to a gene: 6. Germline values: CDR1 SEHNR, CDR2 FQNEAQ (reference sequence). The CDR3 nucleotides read TGTGCCAGCAGCCGTCCTAGCGGGAGAAACGAGCAGTACTTC. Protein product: CASSRPSGRNEQYF.

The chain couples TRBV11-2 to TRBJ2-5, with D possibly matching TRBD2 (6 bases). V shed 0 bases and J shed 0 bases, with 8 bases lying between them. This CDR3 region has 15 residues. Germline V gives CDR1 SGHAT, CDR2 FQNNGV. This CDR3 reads CASSLDPGDQETQYF. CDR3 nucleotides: TGTGCCAGCAGCTTAGACCCGGGAGACCAAGAGACCCAGTACTTC. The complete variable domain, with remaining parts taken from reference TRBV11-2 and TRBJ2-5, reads EAGVAQSPRYKIIEKRQSVAFWCNPISGHATLYWYQQILGQGPKLLIQFQNNGVVDDSQLPKDRFSAERLKGVDSTLKIQPAKLEDSAVYLCASSLDPGDQETQYFGPGTRLLVL.

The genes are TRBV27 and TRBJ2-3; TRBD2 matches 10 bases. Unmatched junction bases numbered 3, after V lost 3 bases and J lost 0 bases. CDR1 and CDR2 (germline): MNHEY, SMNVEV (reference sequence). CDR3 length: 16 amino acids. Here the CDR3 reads CASSFLAGVSTDTQYF. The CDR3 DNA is TGTGCCAGCAGTTTTCTAGCGGGGGTGAGCACAGATACGCAGTATTTT.

The CDR3 loop is CASSEHGSYGYTF. The CDR3 bases are TGTGCCAGCAGTGAACACGGTTCCTATGGCTACACCTTC. The rearrangement joins TRBV6-1 to TRBJ1-2, with D unresolved. CDR3 size: 13 residues. The germline V gene has CDR1 MNHNS and CDR2 SASEGT. V gave up 2 bases and J gave up 4 bases, with 8 bases separating them.

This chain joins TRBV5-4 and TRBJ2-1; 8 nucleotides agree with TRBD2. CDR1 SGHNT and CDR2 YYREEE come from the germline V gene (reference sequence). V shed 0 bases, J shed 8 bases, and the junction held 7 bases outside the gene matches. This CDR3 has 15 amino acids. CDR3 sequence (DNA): TGTGCCAGCAGCTTGGGTGGGACTAGAGGCGATGAGCAGTTCTTC. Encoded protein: CASSLGGTRGDEQFF.

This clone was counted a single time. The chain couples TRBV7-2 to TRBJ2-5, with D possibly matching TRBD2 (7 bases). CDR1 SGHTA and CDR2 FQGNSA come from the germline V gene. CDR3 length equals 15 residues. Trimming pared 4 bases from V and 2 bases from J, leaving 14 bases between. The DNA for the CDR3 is TGTGCCAGCAGCTCCGGGACTACAGGGCAAGAGACCCAGTACTTC. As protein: CASSSGTTGQETQYF.

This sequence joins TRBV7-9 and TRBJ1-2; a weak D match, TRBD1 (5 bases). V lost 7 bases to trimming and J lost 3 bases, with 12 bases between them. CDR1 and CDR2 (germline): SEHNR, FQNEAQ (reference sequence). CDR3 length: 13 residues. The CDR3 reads CASTWGGDYGYTF. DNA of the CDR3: TGTGCCAGCACCTGGGGAGGGGACTATGGCTACACCTTC.

The CDR3 DNA sequence: TGTGCCAGCAGCTCAAGACAGGATACGCAGTATTTT. This codes for CASSSRQDTQYF. The chain combines TRBV7-6 with TRBJ2-3, with a possible D match to TRBD1 (5 bases). This CDR3 is 12 amino acids long. Germline V gene lookup returns CDR1 SGHVS and CDR2 FNYEAQ. Trimming shortened V by 4 bases and J by 6 bases, and 8 bases separated the two germline ends. The full variable domain, rest sourced from reference TRBV7-6 and TRBJ2-3, is GAGVSQSPRYKVTKRGQDVALRCDPISGHVSLYWYRQALGQGPEFLTYFNYEAQQDKSGLPNDRFSAERPEGSISTLTIQRTEQRDSAMYRCASSSRQDTQYFGPGTRLTVL.

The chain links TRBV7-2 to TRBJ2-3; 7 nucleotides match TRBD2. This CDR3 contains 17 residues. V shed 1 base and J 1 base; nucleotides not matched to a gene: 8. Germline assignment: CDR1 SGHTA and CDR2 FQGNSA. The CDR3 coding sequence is TGTGCCAGCAGCTTAGTCGGGGCTAGCGGACGCACAGATACGCAGTATTTT. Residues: CASSLVGASGRTDTQYF.

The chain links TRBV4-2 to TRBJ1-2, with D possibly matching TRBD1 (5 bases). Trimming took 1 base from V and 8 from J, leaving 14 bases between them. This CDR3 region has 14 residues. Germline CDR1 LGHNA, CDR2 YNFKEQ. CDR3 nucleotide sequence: TGTGCCAGCAGCCAAGGCAGGGCCGTCAGAGGCTACACCTTC. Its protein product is CASSQGRAVRGYTF.

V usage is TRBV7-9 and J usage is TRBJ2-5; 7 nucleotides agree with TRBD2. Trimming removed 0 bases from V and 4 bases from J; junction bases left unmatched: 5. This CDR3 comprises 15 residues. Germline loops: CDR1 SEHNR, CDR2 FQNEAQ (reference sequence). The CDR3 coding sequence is TGTGCCAGCAGCTTAGCAGGCAGGGAGGGAGAGACCCAGTACTTC. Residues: CASSLAGREGETQYF. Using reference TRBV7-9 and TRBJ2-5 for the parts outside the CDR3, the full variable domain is DTGVSQNPRHKITKRGQNVTFRCDPISEHNRLYWYRQTLGQGPEFLTYFQNEAQLEKSRLLSDRFSAERPKGSFSTLEIQRTEQGDSAMYLCASSLAGREGETQYFGPGTRLLVL.